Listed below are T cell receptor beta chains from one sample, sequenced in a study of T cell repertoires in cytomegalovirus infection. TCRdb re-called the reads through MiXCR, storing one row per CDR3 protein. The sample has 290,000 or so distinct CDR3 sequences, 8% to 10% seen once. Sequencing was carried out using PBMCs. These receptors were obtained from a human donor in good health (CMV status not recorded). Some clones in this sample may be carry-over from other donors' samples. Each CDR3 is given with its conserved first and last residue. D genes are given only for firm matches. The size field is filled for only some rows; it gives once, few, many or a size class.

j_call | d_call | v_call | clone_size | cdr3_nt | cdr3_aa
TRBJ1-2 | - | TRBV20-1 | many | TGCAGTGCTAGAGGGGGGGCGGAGGGCTATGGCTACACCTTC | CSARGGAEGYGYTF
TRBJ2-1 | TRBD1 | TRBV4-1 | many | TGCGCCAGCAGCCGGACAGGGGGTAGTGAGCAGTTCTTC | CASSRTGGSEQFF
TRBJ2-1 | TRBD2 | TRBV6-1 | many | TGTGCCAGCACCCCGGGACTAGCGGGCCTAAAGTCCTACAATGAGCAGTTCTTC | CASTPGLAGLKSYNEQFF
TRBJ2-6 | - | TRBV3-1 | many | TGTGCCAGCAGCCAAGTTCTAGCGCAGCGGAGCTCTGGGGCCAACGTCCTGACTTTC | CASSQVLAQRSSGANVLTF
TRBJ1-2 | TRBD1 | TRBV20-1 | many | TGCAGTGCTAGGAGGGCAGGGGGCCGGTCGAATGGCTACACCTTC | CSARRAGGRSNGYTF
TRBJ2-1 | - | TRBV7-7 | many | TGTGCTAGCAGCTTAAATTTATTCAATGAGCAGTTCTTC | CASSLNLFNEQFF
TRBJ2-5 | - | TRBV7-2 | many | TGTGCCAGCAGCCCCGGATTTGCCCAAGAGACCCAGTACTTC | CASSPGFAQETQYF
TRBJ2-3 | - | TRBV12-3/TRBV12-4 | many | TGTGCCAGCAGTTCCACAGATACGCAGTATTTT | CASSSTDTQYF
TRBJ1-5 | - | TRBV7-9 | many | TGTGCCAGCAGCTTCGGGGAGAGCAATCAGCCCCAGCATTTT | CASSFGESNQPQHF
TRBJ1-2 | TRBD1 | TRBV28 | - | TGTGCCAGCACCTTAGGACAGGGCGGCTATGGCTACACCTTC | CASTLGQGGYGYTF
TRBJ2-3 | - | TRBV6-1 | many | TGTGCCAGCACCCCGGGCTTCAGCACAGATACGCAGTATTTT | CASTPGFSTDTQYF
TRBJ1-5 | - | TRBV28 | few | TGTGCCAGCAGTTTAGAGCGGCAGCCCCAGCATTTT | CASSLERQPQHF
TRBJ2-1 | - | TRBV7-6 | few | TGTGCCAGCACCCGATTCGGGGGAACGAACAATGAGCAGTTCTTC | CASTRFGGTNNEQFF
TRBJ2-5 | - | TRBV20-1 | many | TGCAGTGCTCCCGACACCCGACTTGAGACCCAGTACTTC | CSAPDTRLETQYF
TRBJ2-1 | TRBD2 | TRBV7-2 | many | TGTGCCAGCAGCTCCCCGGGACTAGCGGGGGCCCATGCCTTATACAATGAGCAGTTCTTC | CASSSPGLAGAHALYNEQFF
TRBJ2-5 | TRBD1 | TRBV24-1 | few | TGTGCCACCAGTGATTTGGGTGACAGGGGGCATGGGGAGACCCAGTACTTC | CATSDLGDRGHGETQYF
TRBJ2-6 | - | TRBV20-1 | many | TGCAGTGCTAGTCCAGATTTTAGGTCCTCTGGGGCCAACGTCCTGACTTTC | CSASPDFRSSGANVLTF
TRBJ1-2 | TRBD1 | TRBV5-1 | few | TGCGCCAGCAGCTTGACCGGGACAGGGGAGTATGGCTACACCTTC | CASSLTGTGEYGYTF
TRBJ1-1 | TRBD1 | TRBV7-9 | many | TGTGCCAGCAGCTACCACCCGGGACAGGGCAACACTGAAGCTTTCTTT | CASSYHPGQGNTEAFF
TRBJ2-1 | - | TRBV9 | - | TGTGCCAGCAGCGTGACCCCCCGGACCGACTACAATGAGCAGTTCTTC | CASSVTPRTDYNEQFF
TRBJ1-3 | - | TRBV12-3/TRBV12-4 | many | TGTGCCAGCACCCCGCCCTCGACGGCCGACGACACCATATATTTT | CASTPPSTADDTIYF
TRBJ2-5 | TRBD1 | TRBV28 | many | TGTGCCAGCAGCCCGGACAGGGCTGGTCGAGAGACCCAGTACTTC | CASSPDRAGRETQYF
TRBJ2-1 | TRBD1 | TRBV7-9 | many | TGTGCCAGCAGCTCAACAGGGGGCCCCTACAATGAGCAGTTCTTC | CASSSTGGPYNEQFF
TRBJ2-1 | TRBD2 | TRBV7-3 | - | TGTGCCAGCAGCCCCGGTTTGGGACTAGCTTACAATGAGCAGTTCTTC | CASSPGLGLAYNEQFF
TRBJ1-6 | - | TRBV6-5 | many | TGTGCCAGCACCCCACGGAAAGGGGTCTCACCCCTCCACTTT | CASTPRKGVSPLHF
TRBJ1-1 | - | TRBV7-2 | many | TGTGCCAGCAGCTTAGCCGCAGTGAACACTGAAGCTTTCTTT | CASSLAAVNTEAFF
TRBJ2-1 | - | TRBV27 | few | TGTGCCAGCAGTTCGTCGTGGAGGATGAACAATGAGCAGTTCTTC | CASSSSWRMNNEQFF
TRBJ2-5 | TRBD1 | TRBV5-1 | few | TGCGCCAGCACCCGGCCCCAGGGGGACGAGACCCAGTACTTC | CASTRPQGDETQYF
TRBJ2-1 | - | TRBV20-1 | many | TGCAGTGCTAGAGATGGTAGGGACAATGAGCAGTTCTTC | CSARDGRDNEQFF
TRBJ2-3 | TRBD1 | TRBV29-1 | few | TGCAGCGCCAACAGGGGGACGGGCACAGATACGCAGTATTTT | CSANRGTGTDTQYF
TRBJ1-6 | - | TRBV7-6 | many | TGTGCCAGCAGCTTAGCGGGGGTAGGGAGGAATTCACCCCTCCACTTT | CASSLAGVGRNSPLHF
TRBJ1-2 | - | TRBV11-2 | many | TGTGCCAGCAGCCTAAACCCCGGGACACCAGCCTATGGCTACACCTTC | CASSLNPGTPAYGYTF
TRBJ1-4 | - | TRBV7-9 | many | TGTGCCAGCAGCCTTGGGGACATCACAACTAATGAAAAACTGTTTTTT | CASSLGDITTNEKLFF
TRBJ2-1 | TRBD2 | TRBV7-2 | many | TGTGCCAGCAGCTTAGAATCGGGGGGGCGGTCCTACAATGAGCAGTTCTTC | CASSLESGGRSYNEQFF
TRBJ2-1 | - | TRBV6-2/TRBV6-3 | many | TGTGCCAGCAGTTACCAACCGGACAGTAATGAGCAGTTCTTC | CASSYQPDSNEQFF
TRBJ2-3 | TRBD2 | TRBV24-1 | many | TGTGCCACCAGCCCGGGGGGGAGTACGCAGTATTTT | CATSPGGSTQYF
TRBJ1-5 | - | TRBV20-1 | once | TGCAGTGCTAGCCCAGGACCCAATCAGCCCCAGCATTTT | CSASPGPNQPQHF
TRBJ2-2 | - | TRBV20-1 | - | TGCAGTGCCAAAGACGCCAGGTTCGCGAACACCGGGGAGCTGTTTTTT | CSAKDARFANTGELFF
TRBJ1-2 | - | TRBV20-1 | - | TGCAGTGCTCCATCCCCCGAGACCTATGGCTACACCTTC | CSAPSPETYGYTF
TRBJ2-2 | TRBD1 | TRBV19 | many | TGTGCCAGTAGTAGGGGACAGCTTAACACCGGGGAGCTGTTTTTT | CASSRGQLNTGELFF
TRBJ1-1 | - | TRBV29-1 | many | TGCAGCGTTGGGATCCTGGGCACTGAAGCTTTCTTT | CSVGILGTEAFF
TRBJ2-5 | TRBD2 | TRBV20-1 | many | TGCAGTGCTAGAGGTCCACTAGCGGGGGAAGAGACCCAGTACTTC | CSARGPLAGEETQYF
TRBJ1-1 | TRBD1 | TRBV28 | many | TGTGCCAGCAGCTCCAGGGGGACAGGGACCACTGAAGCTTTCTTT | CASSSRGTGTTEAFF
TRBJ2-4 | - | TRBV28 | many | TGTGCCAGCAGTGTCCGGGACGCCCGGCAAAACATTCAGTACTTC | CASSVRDARQNIQYF
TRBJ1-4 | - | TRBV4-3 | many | TGCGCCAGCAGCCAAGGGTCAAAACTGTTTTTT | CASSQGSKLFF
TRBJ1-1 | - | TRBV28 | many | TGTGCCAGCAGTTGGGCTACTCCCACTGAAGCTTTCTTT | CASSWATPTEAFF
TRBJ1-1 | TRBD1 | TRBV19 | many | TGTGCCAGAAAGCACACAGGGGCGGGGGTCACTGAAGCTTTCTTT | CARKHTGAGVTEAFF
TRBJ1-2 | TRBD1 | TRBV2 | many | TGTGCCAGCAGTGATTCAGGGGGCAGCGGCTACACCTTC | CASSDSGGSGYTF
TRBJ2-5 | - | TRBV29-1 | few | TGCAGCGATCAACAGAGACATAAAGAGACCCAGTACTTC | CSDQQRHKETQYF